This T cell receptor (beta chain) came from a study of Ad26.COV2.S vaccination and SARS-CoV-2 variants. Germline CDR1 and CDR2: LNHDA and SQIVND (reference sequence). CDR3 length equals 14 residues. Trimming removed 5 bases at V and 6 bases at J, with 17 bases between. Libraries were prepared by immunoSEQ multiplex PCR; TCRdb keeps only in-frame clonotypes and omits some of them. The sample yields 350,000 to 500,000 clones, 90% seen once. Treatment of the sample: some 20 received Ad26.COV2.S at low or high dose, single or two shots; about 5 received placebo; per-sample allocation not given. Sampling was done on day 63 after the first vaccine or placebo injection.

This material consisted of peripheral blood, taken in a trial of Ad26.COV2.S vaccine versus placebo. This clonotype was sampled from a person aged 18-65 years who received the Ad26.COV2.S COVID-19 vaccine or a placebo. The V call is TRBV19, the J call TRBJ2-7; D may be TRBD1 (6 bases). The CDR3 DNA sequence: TGTGCCAGTAGTGGAGACAGGCTCAGGGTCGAGCAGTACTTC. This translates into CASSGDRLRVEQYF.